The 20 T cell receptor beta chains below all came from one sample that was sequenced in a study of blood T cells in healthy people across ages. Through a sample-barcoded 5' primer and a J-beta primer mix, a second PCR was run for roughly 7 to 12 cycles. Using its own MiXCR run on the 5' RACE reads, TCRdb lists one record per CDR3 protein. The sample lists under 1,100,000 distinct CDR3 sequences; around 27% were seen once. The same data also went into a second study, on T cells of mothers and their children.

Sequences were obtained from blood. These receptor sequences come from a girl aged 2-9 years in good health.

This clonotype was seen a few times. Mismatch with germline at one junction end may stem from a read error. The genes are TRBV28 and TRBJ2-4, with 7 positions matching TRBD2. Germline V CDR1 and CDR2: MDHEN, SYDVKM. The CDR3 has 14 residues. CDR3 sequence: CASSLTGVREVQCF. DNA for the CDR3: TGTGCCAGCAGTTTAACGGGAGTACGGGAGGTTCAGTGCTTC.

Only a few counts were recorded for this clonotype. The J gene is TRBJ2-3, the V gene TRBV7-2, with 8 bases that match TRBD1. Looked up from germline, CDR1 is SGHTA and CDR2 is FQGNSA. This CDR3 has 16 amino acids. Trimming took 3 bases from V and 6 from J; bases not matched to a gene: 11. Written as DNA, the CDR3 is TGTGCCAGCAGCTTTAGGGGGACAGGCGCAGGGGATACGCAGTATTTT. It codes for CASSFRGTGAGDTQYF.

J is TRBJ2-5 and V is TRBV4-1; D may be TRBD2 (6 bases). Trimming pared 2 bases from V and 9 bases from J, leaving 19 bases between. CDR3 size: 15 residues. Germline CDR1 is MGHRA and CDR2 is YSYEKL. The CDR3 loop reads CASSQPLATQSAQYF. The DNA for the CDR3 is TGCGCCAGCAGCCAACCGCTAGCGACCCAGTCCGCCCAGTACTTC.

A single count supports this clonotype. The chain carries TRBV20-1 and TRBJ1-1; the D is unclear. The V and J ends lost 0 bases and 2 bases respectively, with 7 bases between them. This CDR3 has 13 amino acids. Per germline, CDR1 DFQATT and CDR2 SNEGSKA (reference sequence). The CDR3: CSARDLENTEAFF. CDR3 in DNA: TGCAGTGCTAGAGATTTGGAAAACACTGAAGCTTTCTTT.

This clonotype came up a few times. The V call is TRBV5-6, the J call TRBJ1-1; possible D gene TRBD1, 5 bases. The CDR3 loop spans 13 amino acids. V was pared by 4 bases and J by 7 bases, with 14 bases between. Looked up from germline, CDR1 is SGHDT and CDR2 is YYEEEE. This CDR3 is CASSHGTDLEAFF. Written as DNA, the CDR3 is TGTGCCAGCAGCCATGGGACTGATCTTGAAGCTTTCTTT.

This clonotype was seen more than once but under ten times. A junction boundary mismatches the germline segment, possibly from a read error. The chain couples TRBV28 to TRBJ2-7; no clear D gene. The length of the CDR3 is 13 residues. The germline V gene has CDR1 MDHEN and CDR2 SYDVKM. In nucleotides, the CDR3 is TGTGCCGGCAGTTTATTGGACTCCTACGAGCAGTACTTC. Its protein is CAGSLLDSYEQYF.

A few counts support this clonotype. The rearrangement joins TRBV7-2 to TRBJ1-5, with D unresolved. Germline-derived CDR1 and CDR2 are SGHTA and FQGNSA. The V end was cut by 5 bases, the J end by 4 bases, with 15 bases between. The CDR3 is 15 residues long. The CDR3 region has the DNA TGTGCCAGCAGCCCTGGCCAGGCCGAGAATCAGCCCCAGCATTTT. Its protein product is CASSPGQAENQPQHF.

The rearrangement links TRBV9 to TRBJ2-3; 8 bases match TRBD2. With 3 bases clipped from V and 2 bases from J, the junction kept 5 bases outside the gene matches. Germline loops: CDR1 SGDLS, CDR2 YYNGEE. The CDR3 runs 15 residues. The CDR3: CASSDSAGDTDTQYF. For the CDR3, the DNA is TGTGCCAGCAGCGACTCAGCGGGGGACACAGATACGCAGTATTTT.

A few counts support this clonotype. V gene TRBV10-3 combines with J gene TRBJ2-5, with D possibly TRBD1 on 6 matching bases. Matching the DNA end better, TRBJ2-7 makes the J call doubtful. CDR1 is ENHRY and CDR2 is SYGVKD in the germline V gene. This CDR3 contains 11 residues. The CDR3 is CATSTGDEQYF. The DNA for the CDR3 is TGTGCCACCTCGACAGGAGACGAGCAGTACTTC.

The chain links TRBV6-5 to TRBJ2-4; D is uncertain. Germline V gives CDR1 MNHEY, CDR2 SVGAGI. Trimming cost V 7 bases and J 3 bases, with 10 bases left between them. This CDR3 is 13 amino acids long. CDR3 sequence: CASTEVVKNIQYF. For the CDR3, the DNA is TGTGCCAGCACCGAAGTAGTCAAAAACATTCAGTACTTC.

The genes are TRBV12-3 or TRBV12-4 and TRBJ2-5, with D unresolved. The J call is uncertain, as TRBJ2-1 better fits the DNA end. The CDR3 covers 12 residues. CDR3 loop: CASSWDNSEQFF. The CDR3 DNA is TGTGCCAGCAGCTGGGATAATAGTGAGCAGTTCTTC.

This clonotype was seen a handful of times. The chain is built from TRBV13 and TRBJ2-1, with D possibly TRBD2 on 6 matching bases. Trimming took off 4 bases at V and 1 base at J, with 23 bases between the two ends. The germline CDR1 and CDR2 sequences are PRHDT and FYEKMQ (reference sequence). The CDR3 is 19 residues long. CDR3 amino acids: CASSSGFRGDGTSYNEQFF. CDR3 in DNA: TGTGCCAGCAGCTCGGGGTTTAGAGGGGACGGGACTTCCTACAATGAGCAGTTCTTC. Full variable domain (remainder filled in from reference TRBV13 and TRBJ2-1): AAGVIQSPRHLIKEKRETATLKCYPIPRHDTVYWYQQGPGQDPQFLISFYEKMQSDKGSIPDRFSAQQFSDYHSELNMSSLELGDSALYFCASSSGFRGDGTSYNEQFFGPGTRLTVL.

In this sample, this clonotype turned up a few times. The V call is TRBV29-1, the J call TRBJ1-2, with TRBD1 identical over 7 bases. Trimming removed 7 bases from V and 7 bases from J; junction bases left unmatched: 6. Looked up from germline, CDR1 is SQVTM and CDR2 is ANQGSEA. There are 11 residues in the CDR3. CDR3 in amino acids: CSADRDFGYTF. In DNA, the CDR3 is TGCAGCGCAGACAGGGACTTTGGCTACACCTTC.

This clonotype was seen repeatedly, ten times or more. The chain combines TRBV12-3 or TRBV12-4 with TRBJ2-7, with unresolved D. This CDR3 has 11 residues. Trimming stripped 6 bases from V and 1 base from J, with 4 bases between. The CDR3 region has the DNA TGTGCCAGCAGGGGGTCCTACGAGCAGTACTTC. Translated, it gives CASRGSYEQYF.

The table lists this clonotype with a few counts. The V and J genes are TRBV5-8 and TRBJ2-5; the match to TRBD2 covers 12 bases. Gene TRBJ2-1 matches the end of the DNA better, so the J call may be wrong. The CDR3 length is 17 residues. Germline V lookup: CDR1 SGHTS, CDR2 YDEGEE. The CDR3 nucleotides are TGTGCCAGCAGCTTTTTTCCACTAGCGGGGGGTTTGGATAAGCAGTTCTTC. Translated, it gives CASSFFPLAGGLDKQFF.

The J gene is TRBJ2-4, the V gene TRBV18; perhaps D is TRBD1 or TRBD2 (6 bases each). The CDR3 length is 13 residues. V lost 3 bases, J lost 9 bases, and 12 bases lay in between. The V gene's germline CDR1 is KGHSH and CDR2 LQKENI. The CDR3 sequence: CASSPTGSGIQYF. CDR3 DNA sequence: TGTGCCAGCTCACCGACAGGTAGCGGCATTCAGTACTTC. Full variable domain (remainder filled in from reference TRBV18 and TRBJ2-4): NAGVMQNPRHLVRRRGQEARLRCSPMKGHSHVYWYRQLPEEGLKFMVYLQKENIIDESGMPKERFSAEFPKEGPSILRIQQVVRGDSAAYFCASSPTGSGIQYFGAGTRLSVL.

V is TRBV20-1 and J is TRBJ2-5; TRBD2 agrees at 12 bases. The J call may be in error: the DNA end matches TRBJ2-1 better. The CDR3 has 14 amino acids. The germline gives CDR1 DFQATT, CDR2 SNEGSKA (reference sequence). The CDR3 bases are TGCAGTGCTTCAGGACTAGCGGGAAGGGATGAGCAGTTCTTC. Translating it yields CSASGLAGRDEQFF.

This chain joins TRBV29-1 and TRBJ1-1, with TRBD1 matching 9 bases. CDR1 SQVTM and CDR2 ANQGSEA come from the germline V gene. The CDR3 is made up of 13 amino acids. After removal of 5 bases from V and 3 bases from J, the junction contained 4 bases not matched to a gene. CDR3 sequence (DNA): TGCAGCGTTATACAGGGGGCTTACACTGAAGCTTTCTTT. Its translation: CSVIQGAYTEAFF. Full variable domain (missing parts from reference TRBV29-1 and TRBJ1-1): SAVISQKPSRDICQRGTSLTIQCQVDSQVTMMFWYRQQPGQSLTLIATANQGSEATYESGFVIDKFPISRPNLTFSTLTVSNMSPEDSSIYLCSVIQGAYTEAFFGQGTRLTVV.

V is TRBV5-5 and J is TRBJ2-3; TRBD2 is a possible D gene (5 bases). This CDR3 contains 14 residues. Germline V gene lookup returns CDR1 SGHKS and CDR2 YYEKEE (reference sequence). Trimming left V 3 bases short and J 1 base short, with 9 bases between. CDR3: CASSSGFGTDTQYF. The CDR3 nucleotides are TGTGCCAGCAGCTCGGGATTCGGCACAGATACGCAGTATTTT.

This clonotype showed up just a few times. This chain connects TRBV10-2 to TRBJ2-7; D unclear. Germline V CDR1 and CDR2: WSHSY, SAAADI. The CDR3 spans 12 residues. V was trimmed by 2 bases and J by 3 bases, leaving 5 bases between them. The CDR3 sequence is CASSEESYEQYF. The DNA for the CDR3 is TGCGCCAGCAGTGAGGAAAGCTACGAGCAGTACTTC.